This passage covers 10 T cell receptor beta chains from one sample sequenced in a study of PD-1 blockade in classical Hodgkin lymphoma. Brentuximab vedotin exposure varied among the patients, all of whom had relapsed after autologous stem cell transplantation. TCRdb's table, derived via immunoSEQ multiplex PCR, lists solely in-frame clones and lacks some. The sample consists of several thousand clones, roughly four fifths of them appearing once. Sequenced material: peripheral blood mononuclear cells (PBMCs), taken at baseline. These receptors were obtained from a human donor with classical Hodgkin lymphoma.

The chain joins TRBV7-9 to TRBJ2-1, with a weak D call TRBD1 (6 bases). Germline loops: CDR1 SEHNR, CDR2 FQNEAQ (reference sequence). The V end was cut by 1 base, the J end by 8 bases, with 21 bases between. The CDR3 consists of 17 residues. The CDR3 loop reads CASSLGVLVAGVHEQFF. As DNA, the CDR3 is TGTGCCAGCAGCTTAGGTGTGCTGGTGGCAGGGGTTCATGAGCAGTTCTTC.

V and J are TRBV29-1 and TRBJ1-2, with TRBD1 matching 7 bases. The CDR3 has 12 amino acids. The junction had 5 bases not matched to a gene; V was cut back by 4 bases and J by 6 bases. In germline, CDR1 is SQVTM, CDR2 ANQGSEA. The CDR3: CSVGQGGHGYTF. CDR3 DNA sequence: TGCAGCGTTGGACAGGGAGGCCATGGCTACACCTTC.

The V gene is TRBV5-6, the J gene TRBJ1-5; no clear D gene. This CDR3 has 12 residues. The germline gives CDR1 SGHDT, CDR2 YYEEEE. Trimming left V 4 bases short and J 9 bases short, with 11 bases between. CDR3 in amino acids: CASSLDRGPQHF. CDR3 DNA: TGTGCCAGCAGCCTAGACCGGGGGCCCCAGCATTTT. Combining the CDR3 with reference TRBV5-6 and TRBJ1-5 gives the whole variable domain DAGVTQSPTHLIKTRGQQVTLRCSPKSGHDTVSWYQQALGQGPQFIFQYYEEEERQRGNFPDRFSGHQFPNYSSELNVNALLLGDSALYLCASSLDRGPQHFGDGTRLSIL.

A note on this clone: The same CDR3 arises from other DNA sequences in this sample as well. The chain uses TRBV4-1 and TRBJ2-7; D is undetermined. The CDR3 extends over 16 amino acids. Germline CDR1 and CDR2: MGHRA and YSYEKL. The V gene lost 2 bases and the J gene lost 2 bases, with 16 bases spanning the gap. CDR3 residues: CASSQRWSNGAYEQYF. CDR3 bases: TGCGCCAGCAGCCAAAGGTGGTCAAATGGGGCCTACGAGCAGTACTTC.

CDR3 loop: CASSESDNEQFF. The DNA for the CDR3 is TGTGCCAGCAGCGAATCGGACAATGAGCAGTTCTTC. V is TRBV9 and J is TRBJ2-1; no firm D call. The V end lost 3 bases, the J end lost 5 bases, and 6 bases lay between the germline ends. Germline V lookup: CDR1 SGDLS, CDR2 YYNGEE. The CDR3 runs to 12 residues.

V and J are TRBV9 and TRBJ1-5; 8 bases align to TRBD1. Germline assignment: CDR1 SGDLS and CDR2 YYNGEE. V lost 2 bases, J lost 0 bases, and 4 bases stayed unmatched. The length of the CDR3 is 16 residues. CDR3 region: CASSVGTGPSNQPQHF. CDR3 DNA sequence: TGTGCCAGCAGCGTGGGGACAGGACCTAGCAATCAGCCCCAGCATTTT.

This rearrangement joins TRBV9 to TRBJ2-1; D is undetermined. V was pared by 4 bases and J by 7 bases, with 21 bases between. This CDR3 spans 16 amino acids. Germline V gene sequence: CDR1 SGDLS, CDR2 YYNGEE. The CDR3 here is CASSPRALRAFNEQFF. The CDR3 DNA sequence: TGTGCCAGCAGCCCCAGAGCACTTAGGGCCTTTAATGAGCAGTTCTTC.

The chain recombines TRBV6-5 with TRBJ2-7; no firm D call. The CDR3 loop spans 15 amino acids. Between the trimmed V and J ends, which lost 2 bases and 7 bases, there was a span of 18 bases. From germline, CDR1 is MNHEY and CDR2 SVGAGI. The CDR3 DNA reads as TGTGCCAGCAGTTACGCGAGTCAGATTACTGGAGAGCAGTACTTC. It specifies CASSYASQITGEQYF.

The sample holds one count of this clone. This sequence joins TRBV7-2 and TRBJ2-7; no clear D gene. The germline CDR1 and CDR2 sequences are SGHTA and FQGNSA. The ends were cut back, 1 base at V and 3 bases at J, with 10 bases in the middle. CDR3 length equals 14 residues. The CDR3 protein is CASSLGLSIYEQYF. The CDR3 DNA sequence: TGTGCCAGCAGCTTAGGCCTGTCGATCTACGAGCAGTACTTC.

This chain uses TRBV28 with TRBJ2-3; D remains ambiguous. CDR3 length: 13 residues. Germline V gives CDR1 MDHEN, CDR2 SYDVKM. Trimming took 1 base from V and 2 from J, leaving 4 bases between them. The CDR3 protein is CASSLLVTDTQYF. CDR3 DNA sequence: TGTGCCAGCAGTTTATTAGTCACAGATACGCAGTATTTT.